These 2 T cell receptor beta chains were all obtained from the same sample, sequenced in a study of T cells in women clearing cervical HPV infection. Clones were sequenced by immunoSEQ multiplex PCR, and TCRdb holds only the in-frame ones, with some missing. The table lists approximately 44,000 clones. Sequenced input: blood buffy coat. The receptors derive from a woman aged 18 to 75 with a cervical HPV16 infection that either progressed to CIN3+ or cleared (not recorded which).

Comments on this clone: Sequencing ends 3 residues short of the CDR3 end; the germline J gene provides the rest. The chain carries TRBV13 and TRBJ2-3; 8 positions match TRBD1. Germline V lookup: CDR1 PRHDT, CDR2 FYEKMQ (reference sequence). Germline trimming cut 4 bases from V and 5 bases from J; bases unmatched to any gene: 5. The CDR3 runs 14 residues. The CDR3 DNA, read in part, is TGTGCCAGCAGCTACAGGGGGGCCCAAGATACG. This encodes CASSYRGAQDT. The entire CDR3 reads CASSYRGAQDTQYF.

A remark on this clone: The read stops 3 residues short of the end of the CDR3; the missing end is completed from the germline J gene. The rearrangement uses TRBV7-8 and TRBJ2-1, with D unclear. This CDR3 has 12 amino acids. Germline V gene lookup returns CDR1 SGHVS and CDR2 FQNEAQ. V was pared by 2 bases and J by 7 bases, with 6 bases between. The DNA read from the CDR3 is TGTGCCAGCAGCTTATATATAAATGAG. Translated, it gives CASSLYINE. The CDR3, in full, reads CASSLYINEQFF.